The present TCR beta chain was sequenced within a study of CD8 T cells in Susac syndrome. Random hexamers were used to reverse transcribe an amount of roughly 0.5 to 1 ug RNA. immunoSEQ multiplex PCR amplified TCR beta CDR3 across 54 Vbeta, 13 Jbeta. Using its own MiXCR run on the immunoSEQ multiplex PCR reads, TCRdb lists one record per CDR3 protein. The sample carries tens of thousands of distinct CDR3 sequences, 96% recorded once. The study's findings and limits: TCR sequencing and HLA analysis covered a relatively small number of individuals.

Regarding this clonotype: Its cognate antigen is unknown.

The CDR3 sequence is 13 residues long. CDR1 and CDR2 (germline): DFQATT, SNEGSKA (reference sequence). With 8 bases removed from V and 3 bases from J, the gap between germline ends came to 16 bases. Sequencing targeted TCR beta in blood CD8+ and CD4+ T cells. The origin of this receptor is a human donor with Susac syndrome. Sample: CD8+ T cells from PBMCs. The rearrangement joins TRBV20-1 to TRBJ2-5, with D perhaps TRBD2 (6 bases). This chain's CDR3 is CSTYRRREETQYF. CDR3 bases: TGCAGTACGTACAGGAGGAGGGAAGAGACCCAGTACTTC.